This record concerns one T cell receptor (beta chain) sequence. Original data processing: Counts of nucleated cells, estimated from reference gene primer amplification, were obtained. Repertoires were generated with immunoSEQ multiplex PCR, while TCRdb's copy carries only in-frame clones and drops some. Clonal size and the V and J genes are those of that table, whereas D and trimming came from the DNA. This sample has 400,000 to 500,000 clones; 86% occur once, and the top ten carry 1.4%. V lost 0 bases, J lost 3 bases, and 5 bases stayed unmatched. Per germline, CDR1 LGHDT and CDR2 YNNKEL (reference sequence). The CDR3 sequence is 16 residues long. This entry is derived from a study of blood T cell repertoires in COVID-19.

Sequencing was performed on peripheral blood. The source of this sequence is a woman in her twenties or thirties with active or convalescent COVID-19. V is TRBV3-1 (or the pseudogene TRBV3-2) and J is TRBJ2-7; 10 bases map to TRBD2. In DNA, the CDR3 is TGTGCCAGCAGCCAAGAGTCTAGCGGGGGCCTCTACGAGCAGTACTTC. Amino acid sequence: CASSQESSGGLYEQYF.